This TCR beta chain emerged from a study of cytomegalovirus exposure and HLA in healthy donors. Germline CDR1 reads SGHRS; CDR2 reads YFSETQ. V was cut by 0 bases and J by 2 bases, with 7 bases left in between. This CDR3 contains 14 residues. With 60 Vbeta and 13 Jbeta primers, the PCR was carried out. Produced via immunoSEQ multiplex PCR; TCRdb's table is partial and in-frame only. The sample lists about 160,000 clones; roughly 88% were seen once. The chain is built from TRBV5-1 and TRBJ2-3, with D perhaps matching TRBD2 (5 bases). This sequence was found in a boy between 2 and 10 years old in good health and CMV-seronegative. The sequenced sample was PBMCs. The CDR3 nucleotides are TGCGCCAGCAGCTTGGGAGGGTACACAGATACGCAGTATTTT. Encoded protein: CASSLGGYTDTQYF.